This T cell receptor beta chain was found in a study of CD8 T cells in Susac syndrome. Random hexamers were used to reverse transcribe an amount of roughly 0.45 to 1 ug RNA. Multiplex PCR with immunoSEQ amplified the TCR beta CDR3 across 54 Vbeta and 13 Jbeta. TCRdb passed the immunoSEQ multiplex PCR reads through MiXCR, listing each CDR3 protein once. The top ten hold about 0.28% of the sample, which has tens of thousands of distinct CDR3 sequences, just under 95% seen once. This CDR3 has 16 residues. Trimming took 8 bases from V and 0 from J; bases not matched to a gene: 9. The specimen was CD4+ T cells from PBMCs. The chain joins TRBV12-3 or TRBV12-4 to TRBJ1-4; 7 nucleotides agree with TRBD1. The TCR comes from a human donor with Susac syndrome. DNA for the CDR3: TGTGCCAGCGCCATACAGGGGCAGGCAACTAATGAAAAACTGTTTTTT. Translated: CASAIQGQATNEKLFF.